The source of this T cell receptor (beta chain) is a study of cytomegalovirus exposure and HLA in healthy donors. Study information: Unique TCR beta sequences numbering 95 million to 130 million came from 150 million to 200 million T cells in an earlier analysis.

Study-level results: The analysis excluded some indistinguishable V segments, including TRBV6-2 and TRBV6-3. Earlier analysis looked at TCR beta V segments, and most were productive about 87% or about 30% of the time. In a later analysis, V- and J-gene trimming of beta chains associated with a DCLRE1C missense variant, replicated independently.

V was pared by 0 bases and J by 0 bases, with 4 bases between. The CDR3 covers 14 residues. Per germline, CDR1 SGDLS and CDR2 YYNGEE. The PCR ran on 60 Vbeta and 13 Jbeta primers. TCRdb's copy holds only in-frame clones and misses some; the assay was immunoSEQ multiplex PCR. The repertoire consists of about 160,000 clones, with 65% to 80% occurring once and the leading ten covering about 3%. Regarding this clone: As yet, its antigen is unknown. Other DNA sequences of this sample code for an identical CDR3.

Material for sequencing was PBMCs. The V gene is TRBV9, the J gene TRBJ1-3; D is undetermined. The TCR originated in a woman aged 45 to 65 in good health and CMV-seropositive. This chain's CDR3 is CASSVGVSGNTIYF. The CDR3 DNA reads as TGTGCCAGCAGCGTAGGCGTCTCTGGAAACACCATATATTTT.